The 28 T cell receptor beta chains presented below share a single source sample, sequenced in a study of shared clonotypes between healthy human individuals. Using immunoSEQ multiplex PCR, the repertoire was profiled, and TCRdb retains in-frame clones only, with some absent. This sample has about 2 million clones; roughly 95% occur once, and the top ten carry roughly 0.13%. Sequencing used naive CD4+ T cells sorted from blood. The subset denotes: CD45RA+ positively selected. The receptor source for this set is a man younger than 35 in good health.

V and J are TRBV6-5 and TRBJ2-5; tentatively, D is TRBD2 (6 bases). V dropped 2 bases and J dropped 5 bases, with 12 bases sitting between them. CDR3 length equals 14 residues. The germline V gene has CDR1 MNHEY and CDR2 SVGAGI. Here the CDR3 reads CASSYVAGRETQYF. The DNA for the CDR3 is TGTGCCAGCAGTTACGTCGCGGGGAGGGAGACCCAGTACTTC.

The chain combines TRBV1 with TRBJ1-6; the table gives TRBD1 as D, unverified against the DNA. TRBV1 is flagged as a pseudogene. CDR3 length: 16 residues. The CDR3: CTPRPEQAIGSSPLHF. Here the CDR3 DNA reads TGCACCCCCCGCCCGGAACAGGCAATCGGGTCATCGCCCCTCCACTTT.

The gene calls are TRBV19 and TRBJ1-4; 9 bases agree with TRBD1. J gave up 8 bases and V 4 bases, and 8 bases lay outside the gene matches. The CDR3 loop spans 15 amino acids. Germline CDR1 and CDR2: LNHDA and SQIVND (reference sequence). Here the CDR3 reads CASSSTGTGKEKLFF. CDR3 bases: TGTGCCAGTAGTAGTACCGGGACAGGGAAAGAAAAACTGTTTTTT.

Concerning this clone: This sample also contains other DNA sequences that code for the same CDR3. The chain is built from TRBV7-2 and TRBJ2-7; 12 bases map to TRBD2. This CDR3 has 14 amino acids. Germline CDR1 SGHTA, CDR2 FQGNSA. With 4 bases clipped from V and 4 bases from J, the junction kept 2 bases outside the gene matches. The CDR3 protein is CASSSTSGSYEQYF. The CDR3 DNA is TGTGCCAGCAGCTCGACTAGCGGGAGTTACGAGCAGTACTTC.

The V call is TRBV6-1, the J call TRBJ1-6; D is possibly TRBD1 (5 bases). Per germline, CDR1 MNHNS and CDR2 SASEGT. V shed 6 bases and J shed 9 bases, with 12 bases lying between them. The CDR3 runs to 13 residues. The CDR3: CASRGDSLSPLHF. CDR3 nucleotide sequence: TGTGCCAGCAGGGGAGACAGTCTTTCACCCCTCCACTTT.

The gene calls are TRBV2 and TRBJ1-1; 7 bases match TRBD1. The CDR3 extends over 13 amino acids. Germline loops: CDR1 SNHLY, CDR2 FYNNEI. Losses at the gene ends were 2 bases for V and 5 bases for J; bases not matched to a gene: 2. CDR3 nucleotides: TGTGCCAGCAGTGAAAGGGGGCAGACTGAAGCTTTCTTT. Residues: CASSERGQTEAFF.

This chain uses TRBV6-1 with TRBJ1-2, with D tentatively TRBD1 (6 bases). The V end was cut by 6 bases, the J end by 2 bases, with 13 bases between. The CDR3 has 14 amino acids. The germline V gene encodes CDR1 MNHNS and CDR2 SASEGT. CDR3 region: CASRAPGQNYGYTF. DNA for the CDR3: TGTGCCAGCAGGGCTCCGGGACAAAACTATGGCTACACCTTC.

As concerns this clone: Other DNA sequences of this sample code for an identical CDR3. The V and J genes are TRBV10-3 and TRBJ1-1, with D possibly matching TRBD1 (5 bases). The germline V and J ends were trimmed by 6 bases and 1 base, with 12 bases remaining between them. The CDR3 covers 14 residues. Germline V gene sequence: CDR1 ENHRY, CDR2 SYGVKD. In nucleotides, the CDR3 is TGTGCCATCAGCGCCTTGGGGGGGAACACTGAAGCTTTCTTT. Its protein is CAISALGGNTEAFF.

Turning to this clone: Additional DNA sequences in this sample encode the identical CDR3. The chain recombines TRBV10-3 with TRBJ2-7, with 7 nucleotides matching TRBD1. Germline V CDR1 and CDR2: ENHRY, SYGVKD. This CDR3 spans 12 amino acids. The V segment lost 6 bases and the J segment 4 bases; nucleotides outside the gene matches: 3. Here the CDR3 DNA reads TGTGCCATCAGCCCGGACAGGTACGAGCAGTACTTC. Residues: CAISPDRYEQYF.

This clone has a single count. The CDR3 here is CASSPGTSGAAQYF. CDR3 coding DNA: TGTGCCAGCTCACCAGGGACGTCGGGGGCGGCCCAGTACTTC. V is TRBV18 and J is TRBJ2-5; the D call may be TRBD1 or TRBD2 (6 bases each). With 2 bases removed from V and 9 bases from J, the gap between germline ends came to 16 bases. Germline lookup yields CDR1 KGHSH and CDR2 LQKENI. The CDR3 loop spans 14 amino acids.

The chain recombines TRBV5-1 with TRBJ1-2; 7 bases are a match to TRBD1. This CDR3 region has 13 residues. Per germline, CDR1 SGHRS and CDR2 YFSETQ. The trim removed 3 bases at V and 8 bases at J, leaving 7 bases unmatched. CDR3 in amino acids: CASSSGEGAGYTF. CDR3 coding DNA: TGCGCCAGCAGCTCCGGAGAGGGGGCCGGCTACACCTTC.

This clone was recorded only once. The chain joins TRBV5-1 to TRBJ2-3, with D uncertain. Looked up from germline, CDR1 is SGHRS and CDR2 is YFSETQ. The CDR3 covers 14 residues. V was shortened by 4 bases and J by 1 base, with 10 bases between the two germline ends. DNA of the CDR3: TGCGCCAGCAGCAACTTTGAGGGCACAGATACGCAGTATTTT. Protein product: CASSNFEGTDTQYF.

V is TRBV15 and J is TRBJ2-7, with a tentative D call TRBD1 (6 bases). Trimming shortened V by 0 bases and J by 3 bases, and 21 bases separated the two germline ends. The germline gives CDR1 LNHNV, CDR2 YYDKDF (reference sequence). This CDR3 spans 18 amino acids. This CDR3 is CATSREGDHRVPNYEQYF. Written as DNA, the CDR3 is TGTGCCACCAGCAGAGAGGGGGACCACAGGGTCCCGAACTACGAGCAGTACTTC.

V and J are TRBV5-1 and TRBJ2-5; possible D gene TRBD2, 6 bases. The germline V and J ends were trimmed by 6 bases and 1 base, with 16 bases remaining between them. This CDR3 is built from 15 residues. From germline, CDR1 is SGHRS and CDR2 YFSETQ. DNA of the CDR3: TGCGCCAGCACCTTTGCAGCGACTAGCCAAGAGACCCAGTACTTC. Its translation is CASTFAATSQETQYF.

The rearrangement uses TRBV28 and TRBJ2-7, with no clear D. From germline, CDR1 is MDHEN and CDR2 SYDVKM. Trimming took off 7 bases at V and 3 bases at J, with 19 bases between the two ends. CDR3 length equals 15 residues. The CDR3 nucleotides are TGTGCCAGCACCAATGGCGTCAGGCGAAACTACGAGCAGTACTTC. Its protein product is CASTNGVRRNYEQYF. Complete variable domain (other parts from reference TRBV28 and TRBJ2-7): DVKVTQSSRYLVKRTGEKVFLECVQDMDHENMFWYRQDPGLGLRLIYFSYDVKMKEKGDIPEGYSVSREKKERFSLILESASTNQTSMYLCASTNGVRRNYEQYFGPGTRLTVT.

The chain recombines TRBV5-1 with TRBJ1-2; no clear D gene. With 4 bases removed from V and 4 bases from J, the gap between germline ends came to 14 bases. The CDR3 is 14 residues long. Germline CDR1 is SGHRS and CDR2 is YFSETQ. CDR3 DNA sequence: TGCGCCAGCAGCGGGGATTGGACGGGCTATGGCTACACCTTC. Translation: CASSGDWTGYGYTF.

This chain links TRBV5-6 with TRBJ1-6; perhaps TRBD1 as D (5 bases). Trimming stripped 0 bases from V and 8 bases from J, with 12 bases between. The CDR3 runs 15 residues. Germline assignment: CDR1 SGHDT and CDR2 YYEEEE. The CDR3 DNA reads TGTGCCAGCAGCTTGGGTGGGGGGATATATTCACCCCTCCACTTT. This sequence encodes CASSLGGGIYSPLHF.

The chain uses TRBV5-1 and TRBJ1-4; no reliable D call. The CDR3 spans 14 residues. From germline, CDR1 is SGHRS and CDR2 YFSETQ. V shed 4 bases and J shed 4 bases, with 11 bases lying between them. The CDR3 region is CASSTGEINEKLFF. The CDR3 DNA reads TGCGCCAGCAGCACGGGAGAAATTAATGAAAAACTGTTTTTT. Together with reference TRBV5-1 and TRBJ1-4, the CDR3 gives the full variable domain: KAGVTQTPRYLIKTRGQQVTLSCSPISGHRSVSWYQQTPGQGLQFLFEYFSETQRNKGNFPGRFSGRQFSNSRSEMNVSTLELGDSALYLCASSTGEINEKLFFGSGTQLSVL.

The table lists this clone with a count of one. The chain carries TRBV6-1 and TRBJ1-1; D is ambiguous. The germline V gene encodes CDR1 MNHNS and CDR2 SASEGT. V lost 2 bases to trimming and J lost 8 bases, with 6 bases between them. The CDR3 spans 11 residues. The CDR3 sequence is CASSEFGEAFF. As DNA, the CDR3 is TGTGCCAGCAGTGAATTTGGGGAAGCTTTCTTT.

The chain carries TRBV4-1 and TRBJ1-5; tentatively, D is TRBD1 (5 bases). This CDR3 region has 14 residues. V was cut by 7 bases and J by 6 bases, with 16 bases left in between. Germline V gene lookup returns CDR1 MGHRA and CDR2 YSYEKL. The CDR3 sequence: CASTPGHGGQPQHF. CDR3 bases: TGCGCCAGCACTCCAGGGCATGGAGGTCAGCCCCAGCATTTT.

This chain connects TRBV5-1 to TRBJ2-7, with D possibly being TRBD1 or TRBD2 (6 bases each). V gave up 5 bases and J gave up 0 bases, with 18 bases separating them. Germline CDR1 and CDR2: SGHRS and YFSETQ. This CDR3 contains 16 residues. The CDR3 region is CASSRSGEGGSYEQYF. The CDR3 nucleotides are TGCGCCAGCAGTCGAAGTGGAGAGGGGGGCTCCTACGAGCAGTACTTC.

The chain is built from TRBV5-1 and TRBJ1-4; D perhaps matches TRBD1 (6 bases). V was shortened by 0 bases and J by 10 bases, with 19 bases between the two germline ends. This CDR3 spans 16 amino acids. Germline CDR1 SGHRS, CDR2 YFSETQ. Here the CDR3 DNA reads TGCGCCAGCAGCTTGGACGCCAGGGGCCCCGTTGCAAAACTGTTTTTT. This sequence encodes CASSLDARGPVAKLFF.

A word on this clone: The same CDR3 arises from other DNA sequences in this sample as well. The chain joins TRBV6-1 to TRBJ2-7, with 11 bases lining up with TRBD2. This CDR3 contains 13 residues. CDR1 is MNHNS and CDR2 is SASEGT in the germline V gene. The J segment lost 5 bases and the V segment lost 6 bases, leaving 3 bases of the junction unmatched. The CDR3 reads CASRLAGGNEQYF. CDR3 in DNA: TGTGCCAGCAGGTTAGCGGGAGGGAACGAGCAGTACTTC.

The CDR3 bases are TGTGCCAGCAGCCGGACAGGGGACTACTCCTACGAGCAGTACTTC. Translation gives CASSRTGDYSYEQYF. The chain employs TRBV9 and TRBJ2-7; TRBD1 agrees at 9 bases. Germline V gives CDR1 SGDLS, CDR2 YYNGEE. CDR3 length: 15 amino acids. The trim removed 4 bases at V and 0 bases at J, leaving 5 bases unmatched.

This rearrangement joins TRBV5-1 to TRBJ2-1; 9 bases map to TRBD1. V was pared by 2 bases and J by 10 bases, with 13 bases of the junction left unmatched. This CDR3 has 16 amino acids. Germline-derived CDR1 and CDR2 are SGHRS and YFSETQ. The CDR3, as DNA: TGCGCCAGCAGCTTATCACCGGGACAGGGATCGCGGGAGCAGTTCTTC. This encodes CASSLSPGQGSREQFF.

The chain recombines TRBV11-3 with TRBJ2-2; D is perhaps TRBD2 (5 bases). This CDR3 has 15 residues. V was clipped by 5 bases and J by 7 bases, with 17 bases between them. The germline V gene has CDR1 SGHNT and CDR2 YENEEA. CDR3 amino acids: CASSVTIGGYGELFF. The CDR3 DNA reads as TGTGCCAGCAGCGTAACTATAGGAGGATACGGGGAGCTGTTTTTT.

The V call is TRBV27, the J call TRBJ2-7; weak D call: TRBD2 (5 bases). V was cut by 2 bases and J by 3 bases, with 14 bases left in between. The CDR3 has 15 amino acids. Germline loops: CDR1 MNHEY, CDR2 SMNVEV (reference sequence). The CDR3 DNA follows: TGTGCCAGCAGTTTAGTGGGCGAGGGCTTCTACGAGCAGTACTTC. Protein product: CASSLVGEGFYEQYF.

This chain links TRBV11-2 with TRBJ2-5, with a tentative D call TRBD2 (5 bases). Germline V gives CDR1 SGHAT, CDR2 FQNNGV. Trimming cost V 0 bases and J 6 bases, with 14 bases left between them. The CDR3 is 15 amino acids. CDR3 loop: CASSLDRGNFKTQYF. Written as DNA, the CDR3 is TGTGCCAGCAGCTTAGATAGAGGGAACTTTAAGACCCAGTACTTC.